Listed here are 16 T cell receptor beta chains from one sample, sequenced in a study of blood T cell repertoires in COVID-19. TCRdb's table, derived via immunoSEQ multiplex PCR, lists solely in-frame clones and lacks some. The data show about 160,000 clones, about 74% seen once. Sample: peripheral blood. The receptors stem from a man in his fifties or sixties with acute or convalescent COVID-19.

The J gene is TRBJ2-5, the V gene TRBV11-2; D may be TRBD2 (6 bases). V lost 1 base and J lost 4, with 16 bases in between. Germline CDR1 and CDR2: SGHAT and FQNNGV. The CDR3 sequence is 16 residues long. In DNA, the CDR3 is TGTGCCAGCAGCTTAGTAGTTCAGGATAGCGGAGAGACCCAGTACTTC. Its protein is CASSLVVQDSGETQYF.

About this clone itself: At one end, the junction sequence differs from germline, possibly due to a read error. J is TRBJ1-1 and V is TRBV5-6; 11 nucleotides line up with TRBD1. Germline lookup yields CDR1 SGHDT and CDR2 YYEEEE. The CDR3 runs 12 residues. CDR3 DNA sequence: TGTGCCAGCAGCTTGGGCGGGACAGGGGGTCCCTTT. This translates into CASSLGGTGGPF.

V is TRBV3-1 (or the pseudogene TRBV3-2) and J is TRBJ1-1, with 8 bases aligning to TRBD1. The CDR3 consists of 17 residues. V shed 0 bases, J shed 0 bases, and the junction held 6 bases outside the gene matches. Looked up from germline, CDR1 is LGHDT and CDR2 is YNNKEL (reference sequence). CDR3 DNA sequence: TGTGCCAGCAGCCAAGATGTGAGACAGGGGATGAACACTGAAGCTTTCTTT. Translating gives CASSQDVRQGMNTEAFF.

This chain links TRBV7-9 with TRBJ2-5; perhaps TRBD2 as D (5 bases). The germline CDR1 and CDR2 sequences are SEHNR and FQNEAQ (reference sequence). This CDR3 has 12 residues. V dropped 4 bases and J dropped 4 bases, with 7 bases sitting between them. The CDR3 reads CASSYEGETQYF. For the CDR3, the DNA is TGTGCCAGCAGCTATGAGGGAGAGACCCAGTACTTC. The full variable domain, rest sourced from reference TRBV7-9 and TRBJ2-5, is DTGVSQNPRHKITKRGQNVTFRCDPISEHNRLYWYRQTLGQGPEFLTYFQNEAQLEKSRLLSDRFSAERPKGSFSTLEIQRTEQGDSAMYLCASSYEGETQYFGPGTRLLVL.

This clone was counted between two and nine times. The chain has TRBV5-8 and TRBJ2-1; D perhaps matches TRBD2 (5 bases). V was shortened by 1 base and J by 8 bases, with 13 bases between the two germline ends. The CDR3 runs to 14 residues. Germline CDR1 and CDR2: SGHTS and YDEGEE. CDR3 bases: TGTGCCAGCAGCTTGTCTATTCGGGGATATGAGCAGTTCTTC. Its translation is CASSLSIRGYEQFF.

This chain connects TRBV4-1 to TRBJ1-6; 7 bases match TRBD1. V lost 4 bases, J lost 7 bases, and 4 bases stayed unmatched. Per germline, CDR1 MGHRA and CDR2 YSYEKL. The CDR3 spans 14 residues. CDR3 sequence: CASSLDRVNSPLHF. The CDR3 DNA reads TGCGCCAGCAGCCTAGACAGGGTAAATTCACCCCTCCACTTT.

CDR3 sequence: CATQGNPDTQYF. For the CDR3, the DNA is TGTGCCACCCAGGGGAACCCAGATACGCAGTATTTT. V is TRBV12-3 or TRBV12-4 and J is TRBJ2-3, with D maybe TRBD1 (6 bases). V lost 10 bases and J lost 4, with 12 bases in between. CDR3 size: 12 residues.

This chain connects TRBV3-1 (or the pseudogene TRBV3-2) to TRBJ2-7; the match to TRBD1 covers 7 bases. With V trimmed by 0 bases and J by 0 bases, 2 bases remained unmatched. The germline V gene has CDR1 LGHDT and CDR2 YNNKEL (reference sequence). The CDR3 runs 15 residues. The CDR3 sequence is CASSQDRDSSYEQYF. Written as DNA, the CDR3 is TGTGCCAGCAGCCAAGACCGGGACAGCTCCTACGAGCAGTACTTC.

This chain uses TRBV6-6 with TRBJ2-3; 7 nucleotides align to TRBD1. The trim removed 6 bases at V and 1 base at J, leaving 4 bases unmatched. Germline-derived CDR1 and CDR2 are MNHNY and SVGAGI (reference sequence). There are 14 residues in the CDR3. The CDR3 DNA reads as TGTGCCAGCAGCAGACAGGGAGGCACAGATACGCAGTATTTT. It yields the protein CASSRQGGTDTQYF.

This chain connects TRBV19 to TRBJ1-4, with D unresolved. CDR3 length equals 12 residues. The V and J ends lost 6 bases and 7 bases respectively, with 9 bases between them. CDR1 is LNHDA and CDR2 is SQIVND in the germline V gene (reference sequence). CDR3 protein: CASSLTGEKLFF. In DNA form, the CDR3 reads TGTGCCAGTAGCCTGACGGGTGAAAAACTGTTTTTT. Full variable domain (missing parts from reference TRBV19 and TRBJ1-4): DGGITQSPKYLFRKEGQNVTLSCEQNLNHDAMYWYRQDPGQGLRLIYYSQIVNDFQKGDIAEGYSVSREKKESFPLTVTSAQKNPTAFYLCASSLTGEKLFFGSGTQLSVL.

The V gene is TRBV7-3, the J gene TRBJ2-3; TRBD2 aligns across 10 bases. The germline V gene has CDR1 SGHTA and CDR2 FQGTGA. Trimming at V came to 5 bases and at J to 4 bases, leaving 3 bases not matched to a gene. The CDR3 runs 14 residues. In DNA, the CDR3 is TGTGCCAGCAGCCAAGCGGGGGGGCCAGATACGCAGTATTTT. Translated: CASSQAGGPDTQYF.

The chain couples TRBV10-3 to TRBJ1-4; TRBD1 matches at 7 bases. Germline V CDR1 and CDR2: ENHRY, SYGVKD. V shed 0 bases and J 4 bases; nucleotides not matched to a gene: 5. The CDR3 is 16 amino acids. The chain's CDR3 is CAISESRTGGNEKLFF. DNA of the CDR3: TGTGCCATCAGTGAGTCGAGGACAGGCGGTAATGAAAAACTGTTTTTT.

This clone occurred a few times. The genes are TRBV30 and TRBJ1-5, with a possible D match to TRBD1 (5 bases). Trimming stripped 0 bases from V and 5 bases from J, with 8 bases between. The CDR3 has 13 amino acids. Germline V gives CDR1 GTSNPN, CDR2 SVGIG (reference sequence). The CDR3 DNA reads TGTGCCTGGAGTGTGGGGCGCGATCAGCCCCAGCATTTT. It yields the protein CAWSVGRDQPQHF.

The rearrangement uses TRBV20-1 and TRBJ1-5, with no clear D. The CDR3 loop spans 13 amino acids. V gave up 3 bases and J gave up 5 bases, with 11 bases separating them. CDR1 and CDR2 (germline): DFQATT, SNEGSKA (reference sequence). Here the CDR3 DNA reads TGCAGTGCTAGTCCCAGGTCTGATCAGCCCCAGCATTTT. As protein: CSASPRSDQPQHF.

The count of this clone is one. CDR3 amino acids: CASSATGSGNTIYF. The DNA for the CDR3 is TGTGCCAGTAGCGCGACAGGTTCTGGAAACACCATATATTTT. The gene calls are TRBV19 and TRBJ1-3; a weak D match, TRBD1 (6 bases). Trimming removed 6 bases from V and 1 base from J, with 10 bases in between. Germline V gives CDR1 LNHDA, CDR2 SQIVND (reference sequence). The CDR3 loop spans 14 amino acids. The variable domain in full, completed from reference TRBV19 and TRBJ1-3, reads DGGITQSPKYLFRKEGQNVTLSCEQNLNHDAMYWYRQDPGQGLRLIYYSQIVNDFQKGDIAEGYSVSREKKESFPLTVTSAQKNPTAFYLCASSATGSGNTIYFGEGSWLTVV.

The chain combines TRBV7-9 with TRBJ2-1; D is perhaps TRBD1 (5 bases). The CDR3 is 15 residues long. Germline-derived CDR1 and CDR2 are SEHNR and FQNEAQ (reference sequence). V was trimmed by 3 bases and J by 0 bases, leaving 9 bases between them. CDR3 in DNA: TGTGCCAGCAGCTTGACAGTAGTCTCCTACAATGAGCAGTTCTTC. Its translation: CASSLTVVSYNEQFF.